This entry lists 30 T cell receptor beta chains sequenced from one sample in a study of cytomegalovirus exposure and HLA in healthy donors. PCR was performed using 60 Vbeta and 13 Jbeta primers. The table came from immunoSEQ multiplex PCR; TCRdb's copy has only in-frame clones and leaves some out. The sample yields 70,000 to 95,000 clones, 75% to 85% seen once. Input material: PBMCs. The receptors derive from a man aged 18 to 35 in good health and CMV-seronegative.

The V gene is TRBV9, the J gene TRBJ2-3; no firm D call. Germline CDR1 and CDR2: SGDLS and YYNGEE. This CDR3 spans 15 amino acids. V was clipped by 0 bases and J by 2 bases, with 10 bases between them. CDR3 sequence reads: CASSVGGTTTDTQYF. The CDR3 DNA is TGTGCCAGCAGCGTAGGAGGCACGACCACAGATACGCAGTATTTT.

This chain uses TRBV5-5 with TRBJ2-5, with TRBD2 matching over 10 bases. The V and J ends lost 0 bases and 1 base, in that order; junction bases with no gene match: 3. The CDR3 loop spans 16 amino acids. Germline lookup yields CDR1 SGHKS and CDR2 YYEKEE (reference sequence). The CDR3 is CASSLAVAGGQETQYF. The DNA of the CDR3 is TGTGCCAGCAGCTTGGCCGTAGCGGGGGGCCAAGAGACCCAGTACTTC.

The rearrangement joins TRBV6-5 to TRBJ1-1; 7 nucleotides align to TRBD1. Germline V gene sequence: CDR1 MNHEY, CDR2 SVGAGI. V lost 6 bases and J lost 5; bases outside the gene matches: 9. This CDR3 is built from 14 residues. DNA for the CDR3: TGTGCCAGCAGCGCCACAGGGGCCGGGACTGAAGCTTTCTTT. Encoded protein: CASSATGAGTEAFF.

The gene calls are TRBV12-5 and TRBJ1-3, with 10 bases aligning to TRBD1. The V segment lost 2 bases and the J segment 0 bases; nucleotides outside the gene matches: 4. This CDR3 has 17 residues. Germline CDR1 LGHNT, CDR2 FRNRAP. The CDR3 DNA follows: TGTGCTAGTGGTTTGCGGGGACAGGGGAGCTCTGGAAACACCATATATTTT. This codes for CASGLRGQGSSGNTIYF.

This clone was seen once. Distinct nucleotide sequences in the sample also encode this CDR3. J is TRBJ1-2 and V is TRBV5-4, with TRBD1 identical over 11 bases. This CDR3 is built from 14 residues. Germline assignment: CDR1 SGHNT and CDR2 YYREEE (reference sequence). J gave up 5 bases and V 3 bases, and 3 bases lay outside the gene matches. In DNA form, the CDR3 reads TGTGCCAGCAGCTCGGGACAGGGGGGGTATGGCTACACCTTC. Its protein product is CASSSGQGGYGYTF.

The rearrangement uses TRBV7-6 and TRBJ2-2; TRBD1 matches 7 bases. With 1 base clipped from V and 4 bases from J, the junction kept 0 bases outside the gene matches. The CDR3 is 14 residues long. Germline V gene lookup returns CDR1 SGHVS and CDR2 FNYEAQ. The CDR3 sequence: CASSLGQGTGELFF. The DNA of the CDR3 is TGTGCCAGCAGCTTAGGACAGGGCACCGGGGAGCTGTTTTTT.

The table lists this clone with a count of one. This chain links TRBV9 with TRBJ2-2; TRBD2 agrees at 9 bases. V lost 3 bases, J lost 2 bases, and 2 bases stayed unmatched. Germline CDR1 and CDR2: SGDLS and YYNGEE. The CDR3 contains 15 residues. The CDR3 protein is CASSDSGGNTGELFF. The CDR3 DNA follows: TGTGCCAGCAGCGATAGCGGGGGCAACACCGGGGAGCTGTTTTTT.

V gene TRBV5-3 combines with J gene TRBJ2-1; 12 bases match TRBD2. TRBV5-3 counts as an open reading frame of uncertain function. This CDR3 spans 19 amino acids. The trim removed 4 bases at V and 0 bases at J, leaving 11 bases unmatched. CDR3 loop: CARSPDTSGGLPSYNEQFF. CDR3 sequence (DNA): TGTGCCAGAAGCCCTGACACTAGCGGGGGGCTCCCCTCCTACAATGAGCAGTTCTTC.

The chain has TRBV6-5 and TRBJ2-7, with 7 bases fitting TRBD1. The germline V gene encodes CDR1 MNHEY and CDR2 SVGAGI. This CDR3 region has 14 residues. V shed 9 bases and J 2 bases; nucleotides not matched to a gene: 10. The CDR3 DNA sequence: TGTGCCAGTAAGGGGGCCTGGACCCCCTACGAGCAGTACTTC. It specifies CASKGAWTPYEQYF.

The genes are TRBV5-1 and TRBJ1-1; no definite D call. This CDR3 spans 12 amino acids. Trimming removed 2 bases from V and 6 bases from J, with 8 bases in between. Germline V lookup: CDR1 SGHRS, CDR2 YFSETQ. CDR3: CASSLEGPEAFF. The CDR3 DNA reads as TGCGCCAGCAGCTTAGAGGGCCCTGAAGCTTTCTTT. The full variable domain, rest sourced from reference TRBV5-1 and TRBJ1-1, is KAGVTQTPRYLIKTRGQQVTLSCSPISGHRSVSWYQQTPGQGLQFLFEYFSETQRNKGNFPGRFSGRQFSNSRSEMNVSTLELGDSALYLCASSLEGPEAFFGQGTRLTVV.

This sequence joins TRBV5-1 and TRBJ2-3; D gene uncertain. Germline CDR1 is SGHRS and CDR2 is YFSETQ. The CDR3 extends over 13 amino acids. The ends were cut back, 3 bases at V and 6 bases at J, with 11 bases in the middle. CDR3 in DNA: TGCGCCAGCAGCTCAGCTGCGAGGGATACGCAGTATTTT. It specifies CASSSAARDTQYF.

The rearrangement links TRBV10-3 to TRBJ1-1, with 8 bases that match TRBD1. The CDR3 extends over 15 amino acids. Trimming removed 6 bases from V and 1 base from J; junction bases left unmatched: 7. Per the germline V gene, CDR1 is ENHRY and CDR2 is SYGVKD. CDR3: CAISQGTGENTEAFF. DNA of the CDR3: TGTGCCATCAGCCAAGGGACAGGCGAGAACACTGAAGCTTTCTTT.

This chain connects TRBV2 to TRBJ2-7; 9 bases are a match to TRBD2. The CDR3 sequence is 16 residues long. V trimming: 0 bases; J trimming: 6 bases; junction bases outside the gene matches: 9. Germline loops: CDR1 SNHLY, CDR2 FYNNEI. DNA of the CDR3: TGTGCCAGCAGTGAAGCGCTTGGGACTAGCAAGGGCGAGCAGTACTTC. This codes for CASSEALGTSKGEQYF.

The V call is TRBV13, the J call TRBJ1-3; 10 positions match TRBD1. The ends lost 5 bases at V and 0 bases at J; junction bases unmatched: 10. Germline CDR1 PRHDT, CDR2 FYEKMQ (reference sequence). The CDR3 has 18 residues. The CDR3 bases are TGTGCCAGCAGCAACCTCGCGACAGGGGGCCTCTCTGGAAACACCATATATTTT. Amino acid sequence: CASSNLATGGLSGNTIYF.

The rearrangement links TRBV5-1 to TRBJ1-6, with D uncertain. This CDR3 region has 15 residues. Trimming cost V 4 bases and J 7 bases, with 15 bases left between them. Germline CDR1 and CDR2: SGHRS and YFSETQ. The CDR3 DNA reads TGCGCCAGCAGCCCTGACCCCCGAGCGAATTCACCCCTCCACTTT. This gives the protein CASSPDPRANSPLHF.

CDR3 sequence reads: CASSFSGGGQYF. The CDR3 nucleotides read TGTGCCAGCAGCTTTAGCGGGGGGGGGCAGTATTTT. V is TRBV11-2 and J is TRBJ2-3; 11 bases line up with TRBD2. The CDR3 has 12 residues. Germline V CDR1 and CDR2: SGHAT, FQNNGV. Trimming cost V 3 bases and J 11 bases; bases outside gene matches: 1.

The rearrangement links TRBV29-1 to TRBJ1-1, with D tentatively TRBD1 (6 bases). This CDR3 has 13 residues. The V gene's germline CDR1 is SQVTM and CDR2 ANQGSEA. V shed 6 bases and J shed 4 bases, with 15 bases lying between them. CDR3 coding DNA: TGCAGCGTCCGTCGGGGGGCCGGCACTGAAGCTTTCTTT. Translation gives CSVRRGAGTEAFF.

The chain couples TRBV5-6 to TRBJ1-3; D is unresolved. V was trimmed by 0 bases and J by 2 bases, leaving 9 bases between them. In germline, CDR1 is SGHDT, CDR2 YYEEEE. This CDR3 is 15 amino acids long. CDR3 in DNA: TGTGCCAGCAGCTTGGAAGGACTCCCTGGAAACACCATATATTTT. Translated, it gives CASSLEGLPGNTIYF. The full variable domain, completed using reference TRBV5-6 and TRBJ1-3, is DAGVTQSPTHLIKTRGQQVTLRCSPKSGHDTVSWYQQALGQGPQFIFQYYEEEERQRGNFPDRFSGHQFPNYSSELNVNALLLGDSALYLCASSLEGLPGNTIYFGEGSWLTVV.

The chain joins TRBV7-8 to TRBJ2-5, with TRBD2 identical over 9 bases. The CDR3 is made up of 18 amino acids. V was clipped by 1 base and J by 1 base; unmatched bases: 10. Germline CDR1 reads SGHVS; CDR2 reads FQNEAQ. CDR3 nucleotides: TGTGCCAGCAGCTTAGTCCTAGCGGGGTGGGATTTCCAAGAGACCCAGTACTTC. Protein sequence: CASSLVLAGWDFQETQYF.

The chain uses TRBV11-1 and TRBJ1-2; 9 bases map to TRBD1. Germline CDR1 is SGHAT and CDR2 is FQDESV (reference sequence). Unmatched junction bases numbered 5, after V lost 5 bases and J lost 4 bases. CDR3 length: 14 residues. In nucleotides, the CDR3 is TGTGCCAGCAGCAAGGGGGGACAGGGCTATGGCTACACCTTC. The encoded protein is CASSKGGQGYGYTF.

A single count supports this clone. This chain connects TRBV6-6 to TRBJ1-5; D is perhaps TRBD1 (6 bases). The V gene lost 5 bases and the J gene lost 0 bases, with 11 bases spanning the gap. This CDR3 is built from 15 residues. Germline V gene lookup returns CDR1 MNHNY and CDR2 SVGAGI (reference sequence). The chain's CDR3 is CASSGTPISNQPQHF. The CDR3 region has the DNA TGTGCCAGCAGTGGGACACCGATTAGCAATCAGCCCCAGCATTTT.

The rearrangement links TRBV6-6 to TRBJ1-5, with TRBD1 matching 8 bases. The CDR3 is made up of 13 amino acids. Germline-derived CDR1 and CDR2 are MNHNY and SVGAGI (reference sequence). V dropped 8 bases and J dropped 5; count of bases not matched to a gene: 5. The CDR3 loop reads CASVDRGYQPQHF. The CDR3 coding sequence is TGTGCCAGCGTAGACAGGGGATATCAGCCCCAGCATTTT.

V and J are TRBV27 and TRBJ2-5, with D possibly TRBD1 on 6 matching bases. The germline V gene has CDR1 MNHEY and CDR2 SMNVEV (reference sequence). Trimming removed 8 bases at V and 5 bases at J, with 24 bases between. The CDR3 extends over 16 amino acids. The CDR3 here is CASQMWAGAGMETQYF. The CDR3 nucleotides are TGTGCCAGCCAAATGTGGGCAGGGGCGGGTATGGAGACCCAGTACTTC.

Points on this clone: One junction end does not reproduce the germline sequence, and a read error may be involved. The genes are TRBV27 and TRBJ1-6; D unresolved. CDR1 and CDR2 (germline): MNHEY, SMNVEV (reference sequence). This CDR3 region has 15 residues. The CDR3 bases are TGTGCCAGCAGTTCGATCCAGTTAATTAATTCGCCCCTCCACTTT. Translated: CASSSIQLINSPLHF.

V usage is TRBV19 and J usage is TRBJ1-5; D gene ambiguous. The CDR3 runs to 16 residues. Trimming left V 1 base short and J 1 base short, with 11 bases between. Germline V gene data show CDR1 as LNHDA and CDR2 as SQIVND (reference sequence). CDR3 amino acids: CASSIASTVSNQPQHF. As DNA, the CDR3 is TGTGCCAGTAGTATAGCTTCAACGGTAAGCAATCAGCCCCAGCATTTT.

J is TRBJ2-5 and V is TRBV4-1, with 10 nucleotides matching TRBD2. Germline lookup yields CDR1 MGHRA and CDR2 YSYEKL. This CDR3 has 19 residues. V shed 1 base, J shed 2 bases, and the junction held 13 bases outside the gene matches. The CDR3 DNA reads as TGCGCCAGCAGCCAAGCCCCGGCTAGCGGGGGCCTCCCACAAGAGACCCAGTACTTC. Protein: CASSQAPASGGLPQETQYF.

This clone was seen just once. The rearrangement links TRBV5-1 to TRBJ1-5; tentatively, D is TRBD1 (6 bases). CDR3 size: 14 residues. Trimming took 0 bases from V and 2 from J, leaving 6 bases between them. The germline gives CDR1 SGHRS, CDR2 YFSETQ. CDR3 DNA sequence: TGCGCCAGCAGCTTGGACAGGGGCAATCAGCCCCAGCATTTT. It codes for CASSLDRGNQPQHF. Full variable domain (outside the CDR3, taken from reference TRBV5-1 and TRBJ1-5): KAGVTQTPRYLIKTRGQQVTLSCSPISGHRSVSWYQQTPGQGLQFLFEYFSETQRNKGNFPGRFSGRQFSNSRSEMNVSTLELGDSALYLCASSLDRGNQPQHFGDGTRLSIL.

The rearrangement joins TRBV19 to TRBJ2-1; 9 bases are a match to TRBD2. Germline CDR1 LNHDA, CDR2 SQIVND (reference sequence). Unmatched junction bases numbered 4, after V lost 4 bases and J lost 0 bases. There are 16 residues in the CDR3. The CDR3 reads CASSTLAGFSYNEQFF. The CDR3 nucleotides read TGTGCCAGTAGTACCCTAGCGGGGTTCTCCTACAATGAGCAGTTCTTC.

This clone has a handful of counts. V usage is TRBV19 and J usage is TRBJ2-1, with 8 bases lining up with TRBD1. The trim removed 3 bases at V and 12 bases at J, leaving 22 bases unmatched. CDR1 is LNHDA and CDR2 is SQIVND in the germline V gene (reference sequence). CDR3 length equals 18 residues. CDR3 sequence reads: CASSIIGQGAPFSGGQFF. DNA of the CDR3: TGTGCCAGTAGTATTATCGGGCAGGGGGCCCCATTTTCGGGTGGGCAGTTCTTC.

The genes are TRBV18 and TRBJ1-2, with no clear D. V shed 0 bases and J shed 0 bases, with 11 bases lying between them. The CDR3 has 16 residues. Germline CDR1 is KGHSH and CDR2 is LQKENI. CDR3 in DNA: TGTGCCAGCTCACCACCGCGGGAGAGAGCTAACTATGGCTACACCTTC. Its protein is CASSPPRERANYGYTF.